The 6 T cell receptor beta chains reported below all come from one sample, sequenced in a study of vaccination effects on CD4 cells after COVID-19. In the ViraFEST assay, antigen-specific CD4+ clonotypes were identified by expansion after peptide-pool stimulation. Culture proceeded for about ten days, and CD4+ T cells were then isolated. Absence of prior SARS-CoV-2 infection characterized the vaccine recipients, who showed negative nucleocapsid antibodies. The repertoire was sequenced with immunoSEQ multiplex PCR; TCRdb's copy has only in-frame clones and lacks some. This table has about 73,000 clones, about 79% appearing once. These receptors are not linked to any known antigen. This specimen was CD4+ T cells from PBMCs cultured with SARS-CoV-2 spike peptides, taken before COVID-19 vaccination. The receptors originated from a human donor who received a COVID-19 vaccine.

This chain links TRBV6-5 with TRBJ2-7, with 10 bases identical to TRBD1. V trimming: 6 bases; J trimming: 0 bases; junction bases outside the gene matches: 5. Germline CDR1 MNHEY, CDR2 SVGAGI. This CDR3 has 15 amino acids. The chain's CDR3 is CASRLGQGSSYEQYV. The CDR3, as DNA: TGTGCCAGCAGATTGGGACAGGGGAGCTCCTACGAGCAGTACGTC.

The chain is built from TRBV5-6 and TRBJ1-3; D remains unclear. Trimming stripped 0 bases from V and 0 bases from J, with 10 bases between. This CDR3 region has 16 residues. The germline gives CDR1 SGHDT, CDR2 YYEEEE. DNA for the CDR3: TGTGCCAGCAGCTTGGCGGGCGGCATCTCTGGAAACACCATATATTTT. It encodes CASSLAGGISGNTIYF.

The chain carries TRBV5-6 and TRBJ1-2; D remains unclear. V was trimmed by 0 bases and J by 8 bases, leaving 20 bases between them. This CDR3 region has 16 residues. Germline lookup yields CDR1 SGHDT and CDR2 YYEEEE. The CDR3 DNA is TGTGCCAGCAGCTTGGATGATCGGACGACGCACGGGGGCTACACCTTC. It yields the protein CASSLDDRTTHGGYTF.

This clone was observed a handful of times. The chain joins TRBV14 to TRBJ2-3; D might be TRBD1 (6 bases). This CDR3 is built from 16 residues. In germline, CDR1 is SGHDN, CDR2 FVKESK. V gave up 4 bases and J gave up 1 base, with 15 bases separating them. The CDR3 nucleotides read TGTGCCAGCAGCCTCCCCGGGCCAGGGGGCACAGATACGCAGTATTTT. Its protein is CASSLPGPGGTDTQYF. Complete variable domain (other parts from reference TRBV14 and TRBJ2-3): EAGVTQFPSHSVIEKGQTVTLRCDPISGHDNLYWYRRVMGKEIKFLLHFVKESKQDESGMPNNRFLAERTGGTYSTLKVQPAELEDSGVYFCASSLPGPGGTDTQYFGPGTRLTVL.

The rearrangement joins TRBV7-8 to TRBJ1-5; 8 nucleotides align to TRBD1. V dropped 7 bases and J dropped 0; count of bases not matched to a gene: 17. Per germline, CDR1 SGHVS and CDR2 FQNEAQ. This CDR3 spans 19 amino acids. The CDR3 DNA reads as TGTGCCAGCAACCAGGGGGCGCGAGCGGGATATTATAGCAATCAGCCCCAGCATTTT. Translated, it gives CASNQGARAGYYSNQPQHF.

The chain couples TRBV3-1 (or the pseudogene TRBV3-2) to TRBJ1-6; TRBD1 agrees at 7 bases. V shed 3 bases and J 2 bases; nucleotides not matched to a gene: 7. Per the germline V gene, CDR1 is LGHDT and CDR2 is YNNKEL (reference sequence). The CDR3 length is 17 residues. The CDR3 bases are TGTGCCAGCAGCCATCCCAGACAGGGCACCTATAATTCACCCCTCCACTTT. Translating it yields CASSHPRQGTYNSPLHF.